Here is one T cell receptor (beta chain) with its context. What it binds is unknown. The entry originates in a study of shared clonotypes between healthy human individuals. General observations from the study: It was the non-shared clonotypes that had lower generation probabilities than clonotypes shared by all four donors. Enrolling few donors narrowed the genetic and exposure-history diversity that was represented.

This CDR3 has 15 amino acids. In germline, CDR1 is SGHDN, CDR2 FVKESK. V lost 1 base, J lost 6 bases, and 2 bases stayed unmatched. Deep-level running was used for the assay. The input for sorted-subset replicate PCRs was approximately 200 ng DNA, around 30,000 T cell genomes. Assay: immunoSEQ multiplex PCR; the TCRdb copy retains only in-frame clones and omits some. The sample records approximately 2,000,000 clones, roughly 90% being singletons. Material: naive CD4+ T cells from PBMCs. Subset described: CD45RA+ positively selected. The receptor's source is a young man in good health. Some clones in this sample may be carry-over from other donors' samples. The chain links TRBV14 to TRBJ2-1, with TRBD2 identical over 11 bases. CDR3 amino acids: CASSQVAGGLNEQFF. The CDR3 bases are TGTGCCAGCAGCCAAGTAGCGGGAGGGCTCAATGAGCAGTTCTTC.